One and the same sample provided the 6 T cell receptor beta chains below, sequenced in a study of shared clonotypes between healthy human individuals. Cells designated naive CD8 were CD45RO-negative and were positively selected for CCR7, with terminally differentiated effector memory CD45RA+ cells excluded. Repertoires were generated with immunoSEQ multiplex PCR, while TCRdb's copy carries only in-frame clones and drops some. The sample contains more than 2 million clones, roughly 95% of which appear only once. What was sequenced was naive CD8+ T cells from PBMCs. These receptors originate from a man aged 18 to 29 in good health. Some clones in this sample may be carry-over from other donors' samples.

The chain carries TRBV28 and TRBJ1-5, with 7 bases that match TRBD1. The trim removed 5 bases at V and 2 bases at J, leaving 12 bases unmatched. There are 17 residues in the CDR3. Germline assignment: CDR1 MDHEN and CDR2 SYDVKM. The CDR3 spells CASSLRDSYVGNQPQHF. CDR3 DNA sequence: TGTGCCAGCAGTCTCCGGGACAGCTACGTGGGCAATCAGCCCCAGCATTTT.

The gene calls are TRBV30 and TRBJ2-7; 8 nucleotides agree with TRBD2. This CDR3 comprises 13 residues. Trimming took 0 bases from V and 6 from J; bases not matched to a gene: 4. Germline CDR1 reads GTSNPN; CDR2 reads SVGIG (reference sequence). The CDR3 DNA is TGTGCCTGGAGTGTAGCGGGAGTAAGCGAGCAGTACTTC. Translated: CAWSVAGVSEQYF. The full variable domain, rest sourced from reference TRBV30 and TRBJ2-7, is SQTIHQWPATLVQPVGSPLSLECTVEGTSNPNLYWYRQAAGRGLQLLFYSVGIGQISSEVPQNLSASRPQDRQFILSSKKLLLSDSGFYLCAWSVAGVSEQYFGPGTRLTVT.

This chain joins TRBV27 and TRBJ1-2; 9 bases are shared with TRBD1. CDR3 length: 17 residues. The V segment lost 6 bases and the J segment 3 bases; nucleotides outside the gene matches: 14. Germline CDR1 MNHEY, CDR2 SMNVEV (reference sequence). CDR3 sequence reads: CASSKKGVTGGYYGYTF. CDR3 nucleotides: TGTGCCAGCAGCAAAAAGGGGGTGACAGGGGGGTACTATGGCTACACCTTC.

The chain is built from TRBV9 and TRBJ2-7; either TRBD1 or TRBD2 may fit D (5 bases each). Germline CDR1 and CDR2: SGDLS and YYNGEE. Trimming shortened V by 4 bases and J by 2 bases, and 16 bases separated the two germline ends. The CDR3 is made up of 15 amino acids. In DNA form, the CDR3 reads TGTGCCAGCAGCTCTGTCGGGGCATCGACCTACGAGCAGTACTTC. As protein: CASSSVGASTYEQYF.

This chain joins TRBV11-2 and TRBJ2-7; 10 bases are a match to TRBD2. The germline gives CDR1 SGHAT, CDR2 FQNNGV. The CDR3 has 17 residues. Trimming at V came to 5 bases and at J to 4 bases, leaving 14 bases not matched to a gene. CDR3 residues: CASSPPNPSGSGYEQYF. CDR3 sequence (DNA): TGTGCCAGCAGCCCCCCCAACCCTAGCGGGAGTGGATACGAGCAGTACTTC.

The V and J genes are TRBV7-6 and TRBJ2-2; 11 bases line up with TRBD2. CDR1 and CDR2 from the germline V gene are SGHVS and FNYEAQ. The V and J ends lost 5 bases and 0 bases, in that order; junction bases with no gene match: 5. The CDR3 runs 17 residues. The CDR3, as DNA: TGTGCCAGCAGCCCCCGACTAGCGGGGTCGAACACCGGGGAGCTGTTTTTT. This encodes CASSPRLAGSNTGELFF. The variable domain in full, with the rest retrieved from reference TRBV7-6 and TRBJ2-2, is GAGVSQSPRYKVTKRGQDVALRCDPISGHVSLYWYRQALGQGPEFLTYFNYEAQQDKSGLPNDRFSAERPEGSISTLTIQRTEQRDSAMYRCASSPRLAGSNTGELFFGEGSRLTVL.